This TCR beta chain was identified during a study of T-cell reconstitution after alpha-beta-depleted transplantation in children. J gave up 4 bases and V 4 bases, and 3 bases lay outside the gene matches. Germline V gene sequence: CDR1 SQVTM, CDR2 ANQGSEA. The CDR3 is made up of 13 amino acids. This clonotype has only a few counts. Researchers prepared the TCRbeta library using unique molecular identifiers, the study reports. TCRdb called the PCR reads again in MiXCR, with one record for every CDR3 protein. Of around 300,000 distinct CDR3 sequences in the sample, about a quarter were seen once. Here the sequenced sample was PBMCs, mostly from graft donor cells, taken 180 days after TCRalphabeta/CD19-depleted stem cell transplant. The TCR originated in a male patient aged 10 to 17 who had a stem cell transplant for acute lymphoblastic leukemia, so the T cells may come from the graft donor. The V call is TRBV29-1, the J call TRBJ1-5; 8 nucleotides agree with TRBD1. CDR3: CSVVQGGNQPQHF. The CDR3 DNA follows: TGCAGCGTTGTACAGGGGGGAAATCAGCCCCAGCATTTT.